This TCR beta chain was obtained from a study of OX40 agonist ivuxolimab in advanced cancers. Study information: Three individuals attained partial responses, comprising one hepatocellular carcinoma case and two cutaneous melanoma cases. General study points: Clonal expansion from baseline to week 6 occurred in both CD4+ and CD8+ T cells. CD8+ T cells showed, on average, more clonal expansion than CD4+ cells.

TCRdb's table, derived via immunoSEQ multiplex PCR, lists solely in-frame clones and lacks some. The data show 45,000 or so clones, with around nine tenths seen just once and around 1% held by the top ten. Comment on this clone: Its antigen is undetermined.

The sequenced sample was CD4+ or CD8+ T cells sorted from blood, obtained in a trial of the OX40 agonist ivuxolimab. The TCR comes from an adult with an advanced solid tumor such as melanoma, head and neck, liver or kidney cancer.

CDR3 sequence: CASSPSGNYLVGGANVLTF. CDR3 coding DNA: TGTGCCAGCAGCCCCTCCGGTAACTATCTTGTAGGGGGGGCCAACGTCCTGACTTTC. The chain is built from TRBV13 and TRBJ2-6; no clear D. Deletions cut 5 bases from V and 4 bases from J, with 24 bases between. CDR3 length: 19 amino acids. Per germline, CDR1 PRHDT and CDR2 FYEKMQ (reference sequence).